This entry is about one TCR beta chain. Its specificity is not known. The authors distributed each subset's genomic DNA evenly over several immunoSEQ plates. Method: immunoSEQ multiplex PCR; TCRdb's copy keeps in-frame clones and lacks some. The profile shows approximately 2,000,000 clones, roughly 90% of them singletons. The sample belongs to a study of shared clonotypes between healthy human individuals. Study observations and caveats: Memory subsets had estimated richness that was generally smaller than that of naive subsets. Measured sharing among donors was expected to vary with sequencing depth.

Subsets obtained from CD4+ cells comprised CD45RA+ naive and CD45RA-negative memory cells. V lost 0 bases to trimming and J lost 7 bases, with 16 bases between them. The CDR3 contains 16 residues. Germline V gene data show CDR1 as MNHEY and CDR2 as SVGAGI. The rearrangement uses TRBV6-5 and TRBJ2-1; no clear D. This receptor was obtained from a man aged 18 to 30 in good health. Some clones in this sample may be carry-over from other donors' samples. Sequenced sample: naive CD4+ T cells from PBMCs. Specified subset: CD45RA+ positively selected. CDR3 sequence: CASSYSSSPVRNEQFF. CDR3 nucleotide sequence: TGTGCCAGCAGTTACTCGTCCTCGCCAGTCCGTAATGAGCAGTTCTTC.